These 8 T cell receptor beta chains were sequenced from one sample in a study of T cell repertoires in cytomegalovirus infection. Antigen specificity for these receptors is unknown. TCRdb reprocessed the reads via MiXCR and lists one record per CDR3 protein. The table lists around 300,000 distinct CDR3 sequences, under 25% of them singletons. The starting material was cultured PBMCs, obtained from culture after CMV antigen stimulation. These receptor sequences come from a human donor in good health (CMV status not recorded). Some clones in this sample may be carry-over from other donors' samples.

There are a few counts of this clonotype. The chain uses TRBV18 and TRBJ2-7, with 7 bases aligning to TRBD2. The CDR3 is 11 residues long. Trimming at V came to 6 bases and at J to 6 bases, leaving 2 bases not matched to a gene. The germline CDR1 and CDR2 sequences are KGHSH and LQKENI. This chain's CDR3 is CASSRGGEQYV. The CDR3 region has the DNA TGTGCCAGCTCCCGCGGGGGCGAGCAGTACGTC.

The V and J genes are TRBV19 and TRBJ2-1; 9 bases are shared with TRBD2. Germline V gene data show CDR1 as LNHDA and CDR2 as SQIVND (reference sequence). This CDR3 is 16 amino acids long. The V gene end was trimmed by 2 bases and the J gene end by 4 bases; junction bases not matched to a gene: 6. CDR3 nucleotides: TGTGCCAGTAGTATATACGCGGGAGGGACTTACAATGAGCAGTTCTTC. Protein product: CASSIYAGGTYNEQFF. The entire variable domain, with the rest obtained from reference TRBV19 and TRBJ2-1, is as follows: DGGITQSPKYLFRKEGQNVTLSCEQNLNHDAMYWYRQDPGQGLRLIYYSQIVNDFQKGDIAEGYSVSREKKESFPLTVTSAQKNPTAFYLCASSIYAGGTYNEQFFGPGTRLTVL.

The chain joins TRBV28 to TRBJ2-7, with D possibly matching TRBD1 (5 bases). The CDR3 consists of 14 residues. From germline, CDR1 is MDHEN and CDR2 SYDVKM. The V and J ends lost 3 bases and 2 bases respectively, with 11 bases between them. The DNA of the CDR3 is TGTGCCAGCAGTTTGCACGGCAGGGCCTACGAGCAGTACTTC. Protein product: CASSLHGRAYEQYF. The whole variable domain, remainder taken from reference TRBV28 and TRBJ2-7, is DVKVTQSSRYLVKRTGEKVFLECVQDMDHENMFWYRQDPGLGLRLIYFSYDVKMKEKGDIPEGYSVSREKKERFSLILESASTNQTSMYLCASSLHGRAYEQYFGPGTRLTVT.

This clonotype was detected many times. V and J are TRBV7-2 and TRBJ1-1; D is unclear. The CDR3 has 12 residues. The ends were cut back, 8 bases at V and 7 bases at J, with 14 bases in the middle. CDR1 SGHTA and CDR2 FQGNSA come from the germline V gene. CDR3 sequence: CASAYPRGEAFF. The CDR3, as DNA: TGTGCCAGCGCATACCCCCGGGGTGAAGCTTTCTTT.

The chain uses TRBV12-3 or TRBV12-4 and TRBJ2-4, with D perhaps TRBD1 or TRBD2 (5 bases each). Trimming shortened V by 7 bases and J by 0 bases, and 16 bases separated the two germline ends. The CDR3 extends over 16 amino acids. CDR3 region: CASTPGRSLAKNIQYF. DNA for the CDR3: TGTGCCAGCACCCCGGGGCGGAGCTTAGCCAAAAACATTCAGTACTTC.

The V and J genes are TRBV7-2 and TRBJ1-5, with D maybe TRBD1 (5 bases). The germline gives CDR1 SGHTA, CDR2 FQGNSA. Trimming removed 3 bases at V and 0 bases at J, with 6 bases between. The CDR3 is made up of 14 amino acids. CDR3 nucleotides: TGTGCCAGCAGCTTGACAGTTAGCAATCAGCCCCAGCATTTT. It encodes CASSLTVSNQPQHF.

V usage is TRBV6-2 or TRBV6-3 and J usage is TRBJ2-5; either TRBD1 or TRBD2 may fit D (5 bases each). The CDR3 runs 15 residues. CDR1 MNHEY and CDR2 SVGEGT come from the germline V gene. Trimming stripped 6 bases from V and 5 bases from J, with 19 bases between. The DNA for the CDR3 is TGTGCCAGCAGACCCGGGACGATGGCTCGGGAGACCCAGTACTTC. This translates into CASRPGTMARETQYF.

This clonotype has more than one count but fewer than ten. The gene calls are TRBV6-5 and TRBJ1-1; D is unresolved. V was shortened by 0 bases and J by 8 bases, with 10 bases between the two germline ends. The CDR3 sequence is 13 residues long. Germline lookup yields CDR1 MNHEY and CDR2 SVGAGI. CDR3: CASSYSSTLEAFF. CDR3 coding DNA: TGTGCCAGCAGTTACTCGTCCACTCTCGAAGCTTTCTTT.